This T cell receptor (beta chain) appears in the sequencing data of a study of OX40 agonist ivuxolimab in advanced cancers. Study details: Dose-escalation patients were diagnosed with hepatocellular carcinoma, melanoma, renal cell cancer or head and neck cancer.

The assay was immunoSEQ multiplex PCR, and TCRdb's table has in-frame clones only and misses some. Found here are around 80,000 clones, around 80% of them singletons; the top ten hold over 0.4%. V gave up 4 bases and J gave up 10 bases; unmatched junction bases: 11. Per the germline V gene, CDR1 is SGHRS and CDR2 is YFSETQ. The CDR3 has 14 residues. In its sample, this clone was seen once. The TCR sequence derives from an adult with an advanced solid tumor such as melanoma, head and neck, liver or kidney cancer. The genes are TRBV5-1 and TRBJ1-2, with 9 bases fitting TRBD1. This specimen consisted of CD4+ or CD8+ T cells sorted from blood, obtained in a trial of the OX40 agonist ivuxolimab. The CDR3 DNA reads TGCGCCAGCAGCCGGTTAGGACAGGGGACGCTCTACACCTTC. It encodes CASSRLGQGTLYTF.